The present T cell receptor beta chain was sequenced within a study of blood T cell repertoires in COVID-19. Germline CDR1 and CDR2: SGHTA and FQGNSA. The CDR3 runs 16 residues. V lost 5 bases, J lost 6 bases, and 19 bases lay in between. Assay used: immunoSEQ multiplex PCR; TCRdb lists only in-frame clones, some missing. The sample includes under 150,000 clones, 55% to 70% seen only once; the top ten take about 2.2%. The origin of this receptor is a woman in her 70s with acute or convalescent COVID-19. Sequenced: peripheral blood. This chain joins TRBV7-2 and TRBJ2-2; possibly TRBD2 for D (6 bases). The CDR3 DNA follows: TGTGCCAGCAGCCCTTGGGGTCGGAGGGAGGCCGGGGAGCTGTTTTTT. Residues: CASSPWGRREAGELFF.